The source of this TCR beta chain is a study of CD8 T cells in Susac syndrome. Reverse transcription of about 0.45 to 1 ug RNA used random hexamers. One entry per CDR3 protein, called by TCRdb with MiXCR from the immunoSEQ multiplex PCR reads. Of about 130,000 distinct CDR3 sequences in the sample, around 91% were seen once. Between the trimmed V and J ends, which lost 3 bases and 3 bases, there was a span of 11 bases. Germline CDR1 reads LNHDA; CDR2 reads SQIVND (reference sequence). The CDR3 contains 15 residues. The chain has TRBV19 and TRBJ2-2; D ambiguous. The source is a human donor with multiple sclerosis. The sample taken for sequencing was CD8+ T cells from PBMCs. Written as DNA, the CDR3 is TGTGCCAGTAGTATCCCAGAGGCAGACACCGGGGAGCTGTTTTTT. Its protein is CASSIPEADTGELFF.